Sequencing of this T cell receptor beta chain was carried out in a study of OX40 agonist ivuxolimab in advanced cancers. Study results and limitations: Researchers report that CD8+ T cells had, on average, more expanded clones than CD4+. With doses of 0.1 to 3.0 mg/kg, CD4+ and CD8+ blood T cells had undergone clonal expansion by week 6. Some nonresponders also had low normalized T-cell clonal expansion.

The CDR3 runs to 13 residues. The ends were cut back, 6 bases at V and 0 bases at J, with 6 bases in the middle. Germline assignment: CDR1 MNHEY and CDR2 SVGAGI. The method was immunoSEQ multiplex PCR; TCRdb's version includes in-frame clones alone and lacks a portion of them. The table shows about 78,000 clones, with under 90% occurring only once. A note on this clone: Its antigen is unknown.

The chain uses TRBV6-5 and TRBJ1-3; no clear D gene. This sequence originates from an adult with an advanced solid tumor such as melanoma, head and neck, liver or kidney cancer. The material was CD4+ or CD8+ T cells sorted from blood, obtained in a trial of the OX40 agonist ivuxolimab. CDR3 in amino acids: CASRSNSGNTIYF. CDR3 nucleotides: TGTGCCAGCAGGTCTAACTCTGGAAACACCATATATTTT.